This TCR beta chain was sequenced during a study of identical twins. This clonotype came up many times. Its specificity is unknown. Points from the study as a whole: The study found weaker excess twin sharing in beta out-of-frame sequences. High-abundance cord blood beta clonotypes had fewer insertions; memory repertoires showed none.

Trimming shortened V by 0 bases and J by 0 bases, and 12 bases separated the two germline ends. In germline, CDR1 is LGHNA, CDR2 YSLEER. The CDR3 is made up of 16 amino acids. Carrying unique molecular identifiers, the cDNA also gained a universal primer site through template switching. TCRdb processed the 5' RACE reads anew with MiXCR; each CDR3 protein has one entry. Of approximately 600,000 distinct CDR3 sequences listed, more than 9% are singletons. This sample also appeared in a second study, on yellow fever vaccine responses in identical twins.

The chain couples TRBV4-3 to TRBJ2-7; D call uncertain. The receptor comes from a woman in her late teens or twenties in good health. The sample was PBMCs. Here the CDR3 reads CASSQDRSESSYEQYF. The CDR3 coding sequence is TGCGCCAGCAGCCAAGATCGAAGTGAGAGCTCCTACGAGCAGTACTTC.